The 24 T cell receptor beta chains reported below all come from one sample, sequenced in a study of shared clonotypes between healthy human individuals. Measured with immunoSEQ multiplex PCR; TCRdb has only the in-frame clones, and not every one. Of about 2.4 million clones in the sample, 93% were seen once. Sequenced sample: naive CD4+ T cells from PBMCs. Regarding subset: CD45RA+ positively selected. These TCRs come from a man aged 18 to 29 in good health. Some clones in this sample may be carry-over from other donors' samples.

This clone was detected once. This same CDR3 is encoded by further DNA sequences in the sample. V and J are TRBV11-3 and TRBJ2-2, with D possibly being TRBD1 or TRBD2 (5 bases each). V was clipped by 11 bases and J by 2 bases, with 12 bases between them. The CDR3 has 13 residues. Germline values: CDR1 SGHNT, CDR2 YENEEA. CDR3 DNA sequence: TGTGCCTCGCGCCGGGGCAACACCGGGGAGCTGTTTTTT. Protein: CASRRGNTGELFF.

The count of this clone is one. The chain recombines TRBV7-2 with TRBJ2-3; TRBD1 might be the D (6 bases). Looked up from germline, CDR1 is SGHTA and CDR2 is FQGNSA. This CDR3 has 17 amino acids. V shed 1 base and J shed 3 bases, with 17 bases lying between them. The CDR3, as DNA: TGTGCCAGCAGCTTAGTGCCCAGGGGTGTAGTAACAGATACGCAGTATTTT. It yields the protein CASSLVPRGVVTDTQYF.

The genes are TRBV29-1 and TRBJ1-3, with D tentatively TRBD1 (6 bases). Germline V gene sequence: CDR1 SQVTM, CDR2 ANQGSEA. V lost 6 bases and J 2 bases, leaving 14 bases between the germline ends. The CDR3 loop spans 14 amino acids. The CDR3 nucleotides are TGCAGCGTCAAACAGGGTTTTGCTGGAAACACCATATATTTT. Its translation is CSVKQGFAGNTIYF.

The CDR3 DNA follows: TGTGCCAGCAGTTCCGGGACAGGGATAGGGCAGTACTTC. Encoded protein: CASSSGTGIGQYF. This chain connects TRBV5-5 to TRBJ2-7; 9 bases agree with TRBD1. V was clipped by 5 bases and J by 9 bases; unmatched bases: 9. The CDR3 has 13 residues. Germline V lookup: CDR1 SGHKS, CDR2 YYEKEE (reference sequence).

The rearrangement links TRBV21-1 to TRBJ1-1. TRBV21-1 is described as a pseudogene. The CDR3 is 16 amino acids. The CDR3 coding sequence is TGTGCCAGCAGCAAACGAAAGAGGGGGGAGAACACTGAAGCTTTCTTT. This sequence encodes CASSKRKRGENTEAFF.

The chain uses TRBV5-6 and TRBJ2-5; D is possibly TRBD1 (5 bases). V lost 3 bases and J 5 bases, leaving 17 bases between the germline ends. Germline V gene sequence: CDR1 SGHDT, CDR2 YYEEEE. There are 15 residues in the CDR3. The CDR3 nucleotides read TGTGCCAGCAGCTCTAAACCGGGCCCAGGGGAGACCCAGTACTTC. It is translated as CASSSKPGPGETQYF.

The chain employs TRBV9 and TRBJ1-2, with 10 positions matching TRBD1. With 4 bases clipped from V and 2 bases from J, the junction kept 5 bases outside the gene matches. Germline V gene lookup returns CDR1 SGDLS and CDR2 YYNGEE. CDR3 length equals 15 residues. The CDR3 nucleotides read TGTGCCAGCAGCTTCTGGGACAGGGGAAACTATGGCTACACCTTC. It translates to CASSFWDRGNYGYTF.

This clone occurred a few times. This chain connects TRBV28 to TRBJ1-5; 7 bases line up with TRBD1. Germline CDR1 and CDR2: MDHEN and SYDVKM. The CDR3 spans 16 residues. Germline trimming cut 8 bases from V and 6 bases from J; bases unmatched to any gene: 16. This CDR3 reads CASRPARGLVSQPQHF. The CDR3 DNA sequence: TGTGCCAGCCGCCCAGCTAGGGGGCTCGTTAGTCAGCCCCAGCATTTT.

Remarks on this clone: Other DNA sequences of this sample code for an identical CDR3. The chain joins TRBV19 to TRBJ1-1; tentatively, D is TRBD1 (6 bases). V lost 6 bases, J lost 1 base, and 12 bases lay in between. Germline CDR1 is LNHDA and CDR2 is SQIVND (reference sequence). The CDR3 consists of 14 residues. CDR3 protein: CASRTSRGNTEAFF. The CDR3 DNA reads as TGTGCCAGTAGGACGAGCAGGGGGAACACTGAAGCTTTCTTT.

The chain combines TRBV30 with TRBJ1-3; D is unclear. V gave up 5 bases and J gave up 1 base, with 12 bases separating them. The germline CDR1 and CDR2 sequences are GTSNPN and SVGIG (reference sequence). This CDR3 is 14 amino acids long. This chain's CDR3 is CAWADLRSGNTIYF. The CDR3 DNA reads TGTGCCTGGGCGGATTTGAGGTCTGGAAACACCATATATTTT.

This sequence joins TRBV28 and TRBJ1-2, with TRBD1 matching 7 bases. With V trimmed by 7 bases and J by 8 bases, 16 bases remained unmatched. The CDR3 totals 15 residues. From germline, CDR1 is MDHEN and CDR2 SYDVKM. The CDR3 loop is CASTSGGQRGEGYTF. CDR3 bases: TGTGCCAGCACCTCTGGGGGACAGAGAGGAGAGGGCTACACCTTC.

The chain recombines TRBV5-6 with TRBJ2-7; 10 bases agree with TRBD1. This CDR3 contains 14 residues. V shed 6 bases, J shed 0 bases, and the junction held 3 bases outside the gene matches. Per the germline V gene, CDR1 is SGHDT and CDR2 is YYEEEE. The CDR3 loop is CASKGQGGSYEQYF. CDR3 sequence (DNA): TGTGCCAGCAAAGGACAGGGGGGCTCCTACGAGCAGTACTTC.

This sequence joins TRBV5-1 and TRBJ1-2; no clear D. Trimming took off 2 bases at V and 1 base at J, with 9 bases between the two ends. The germline CDR1 and CDR2 sequences are SGHRS and YFSETQ. The CDR3 is 14 residues long. The CDR3 here is CASSFDHGNYGYTF. Written as DNA, the CDR3 is TGCGCCAGCAGCTTCGATCACGGTAACTATGGCTACACCTTC.

On this clone: The sample has other DNA sequences that encode this CDR3 too. The genes are TRBV15 and TRBJ2-7, with 8 bases identical to TRBD1. CDR3 length equals 16 residues. With V trimmed by 1 base and J by 0 bases, 5 bases remained unmatched. Germline lookup yields CDR1 LNHNV and CDR2 YYDKDF (reference sequence). The CDR3 region has the DNA TGTGCCACCAGCAGAGTAGGACAGGGATCCTCCTACGAGCAGTACTTC. This translates into CATSRVGQGSSYEQYF.

J is TRBJ2-1 and V is TRBV10-3; 10 nucleotides align to TRBD2. Germline trimming cut 6 bases from V and 4 bases from J; bases unmatched to any gene: 3. The germline CDR1 and CDR2 sequences are ENHRY and SYGVKD. This CDR3 comprises 14 residues. CDR3 protein: CAIRGTSDYNEQFF. The CDR3 DNA is TGTGCCATCAGGGGGACTAGCGATTACAATGAGCAGTTCTTC.

The chain uses TRBV19 and TRBJ1-2, with a possible D match to TRBD1 (5 bases). Germline V gene sequence: CDR1 LNHDA, CDR2 SQIVND (reference sequence). The length of the CDR3 is 14 residues. Trimming took 9 bases from V and 2 from J, leaving 16 bases between them. CDR3 sequence: CASTRDSGNYGYTF. CDR3 DNA sequence: TGTGCCAGCACCCGGGACTCCGGAAACTATGGCTACACCTTC.

CDR3 loop: CASSEGQPQETQYF. The CDR3 bases are TGTGCCAGCAGCGAGGGACAGCCTCAAGAGACCCAGTACTTC. The J gene is TRBJ2-5, the V gene TRBV9, with 7 bases identical to TRBD1. V dropped 3 bases and J dropped 2; count of bases not matched to a gene: 4. The CDR3 length is 14 residues. Germline lookup yields CDR1 SGDLS and CDR2 YYNGEE.

The chain carries TRBV5-1 and TRBJ1-1; TRBD1 aligns across 8 bases. Per germline, CDR1 SGHRS and CDR2 YFSETQ. The CDR3 is 16 amino acids. With 0 bases clipped from V and 0 bases from J, the junction kept 4 bases outside the gene matches. CDR3 amino acids: CASSLGQGIMNTEAFF. The CDR3 DNA follows: TGCGCCAGCAGCTTGGGACAGGGGATCATGAACACTGAAGCTTTCTTT.

V gene TRBV29-1 combines with J gene TRBJ2-2; 13 bases match TRBD2. Trimming took 5 bases from V and 1 from J; bases not matched to a gene: 7. This CDR3 is 17 amino acids long. Germline lookup yields CDR1 SQVTM and CDR2 ANQGSEA. The DNA for the CDR3 is TGCAGCGTTTCACTAGCGGGAGGGCTCGGGAACACCGGGGAGCTGTTTTTT. It yields the protein CSVSLAGGLGNTGELFF.

As regards this clone: This same CDR3 is encoded by further DNA sequences in the sample. This chain connects TRBV5-1 to TRBJ2-3, with 9 bases fitting TRBD1. The J segment lost 4 bases and the V segment lost 1 base, leaving 4 bases of the junction unmatched. The germline gives CDR1 SGHRS, CDR2 YFSETQ. The CDR3 has 15 amino acids. The CDR3 protein is CASSLTGGGADTQYF. The DNA for the CDR3 is TGCGCCAGCAGCTTGACAGGGGGCGGCGCAGATACGCAGTATTTT.

This sequence joins TRBV7-3 and TRBJ2-5; 7 bases match TRBD2. V shed 5 bases, J shed 5 bases, and the junction held 11 bases outside the gene matches. There are 15 residues in the CDR3. Germline CDR1 reads SGHTA; CDR2 reads FQGTGA. For the CDR3, the DNA is TGTGCCAGCAGCGGGCTGGCGGGAGCGGGTGAGACCCAGTACTTC. Its protein product is CASSGLAGAGETQYF.

This chain connects TRBV7-2 to TRBJ2-2; no clear D gene. The CDR3 runs to 16 residues. Germline V gene data show CDR1 as SGHTA and CDR2 as FQGNSA. V gave up 2 bases and J gave up 3 bases, with 13 bases separating them. CDR3 region: CASSLRRLPDTGELFF. The CDR3 nucleotides read TGTGCCAGCAGCTTAAGGCGCTTGCCCGACACCGGGGAGCTGTTTTTT.

V is TRBV11-2 and J is TRBJ2-3; D ambiguous. Trimming removed 3 bases at V and 3 bases at J, with 16 bases between. Germline V lookup: CDR1 SGHAT, CDR2 FQNNGV. The CDR3 sequence is 16 residues long. The CDR3 DNA reads TGTGCCAGCAGCTTCAATATAGGGTTTCCTACAGATACGCAGTATTTT. It is translated as CASSFNIGFPTDTQYF. The whole variable domain, filled in from reference TRBV11-2 and TRBJ2-3, reads EAGVAQSPRYKIIEKRQSVAFWCNPISGHATLYWYQQILGQGPKLLIQFQNNGVVDDSQLPKDRFSAERLKGVDSTLKIQPAKLEDSAVYLCASSFNIGFPTDTQYFGPGTRLTVL.

The chain recombines TRBV2 with TRBJ2-2; 7 positions agree with TRBD1. This CDR3 region has 14 residues. Trimming at V came to 5 bases and at J to 7 bases, leaving 7 bases not matched to a gene. Looked up from germline, CDR1 is SNHLY and CDR2 is FYNNEI. The CDR3: CASSQTGYDGELFF. CDR3 nucleotide sequence: TGTGCCAGCAGTCAGACAGGGTATGACGGGGAGCTGTTTTTT.